A selection of T cell receptor beta chains follows, all from one sample in a study of cytomegalovirus exposure and HLA in healthy donors. Produced via immunoSEQ multiplex PCR; TCRdb's table is partial and in-frame only. The table has about 180,000 clones, around 80% seen once; the top ten hold 3% to 4.5%. The sequenced material came from PBMCs. The receptors were gathered from a woman between 55 and 75 years old in good health and CMV-seropositive. Each CDR3 is given with its conserved first and last residue. The D gene is left open where the match is weak. The size entry is marked missing in some rows and otherwise reads once, few, many or a size class.

TGCGCCAGCAGCTTGGTTTCGGACACCGGGGAGCTGTTTTTT	CASSLVSDTGELFF	-	TRBV5-1	-	TRBJ2-2
TGTGCCAGCTCACCACCGGAGGGGTCGAACACTGAAGCTTTCTTT	CASSPPEGSNTEAFF	-	TRBV18	few	TRBJ1-1
TGTGCCATCAGTGAGCGGACTAGCTCAGGGGAGCAGTTCTTC	CAISERTSSGEQFF	TRBD2	TRBV10-3	-	TRBJ2-1
TGTGCCAGCAGCCAATACCCGGGGGGACAAGAGACCCAGTACTTC	CASSQYPGGQETQYF	TRBD2	TRBV7-6	-	TRBJ2-5
TGTGCCAACAGCCGCCCGGGACAACACCTCTATGGCTACACCTTC	CANSRPGQHLYGYTF	-	TRBV14	once	TRBJ1-2
TGCGCCAGCAGCATAGACAGTAACTATGGCTACACCTTC	CASSIDSNYGYTF	-	TRBV5-1	-	TRBJ1-2
TGCGCCAGCAGCTTGGATGGAGGGACTCAGGACGAGCAGTACTTC	CASSLDGGTQDEQYF	-	TRBV5-1	-	TRBJ2-7
TGTGCCAGTAGGGGGACAGCTAGCAATCAGCCCCAGCATTTT	CASRGTASNQPQHF	TRBD1	TRBV19	-	TRBJ1-5
TGTGCCAGCAGCCCGGGACAGGGGGACGGCTACACCTTC	CASSPGQGDGYTF	TRBD1	TRBV5-4	-	TRBJ1-2
TGTGCCAGCAGGAGTACGAGTTCTACTGGAAACACCATATATTTT	CASRSTSSTGNTIYF	-	TRBV2	once	TRBJ1-3
TGTGCCAGCAGCCCCACTAGAAGCGGGAGCGCCTACGAGCAGTACTTC	CASSPTRSGSAYEQYF	TRBD2	TRBV6-8	-	TRBJ2-7
TGTGCCAGCAGCTTAGTTGCCAGGACAAATGAGCAGTTCTTC	CASSLVARTNEQFF	-	TRBV7-8	-	TRBJ2-1
TGTGCCAGCACCCTAAATGGAGCTTCATTTAACTATGGCTACACCTTC	CASTLNGASFNYGYTF	-	TRBV9	-	TRBJ1-2
TGTGCCAGCAGCAATTTAGGGACAGGGGGGGAAAAACTGTTTTTT	CASSNLGTGGEKLFF	-	TRBV21-1	few	TRBJ1-4
TGTGCCAGCAGCCGAGGAACAGGGTCGGCGAGTCAGCCCCAGCATTTT	CASSRGTGSASQPQHF	-	TRBV5-8	-	TRBJ1-5
TGCGCCAGCAGCCCCGGGACAGCCAAGGAGACCCAGTACTTC	CASSPGTAKETQYF	TRBD1	TRBV5-1	-	TRBJ2-5
TGTGCCAGCAGTGAAGCTGCCCTCTCTGACAGGGACAATCAGCCCCAGCATTTT	CASSEAALSDRDNQPQHF	TRBD1	TRBV2	-	TRBJ1-5
TGTGCCAGCAGTCCCCGTCTAGCGGGAGGTAATAATGAGCAGTTCTTC	CASSPRLAGGNNEQFF	TRBD2	TRBV27	-	TRBJ2-1
TGTGCCAGCGGCAGAGGCCGGGAAGAGACCCAGTACTTC	CASGRGREETQYF	-	TRBV6-6	-	TRBJ2-5
TGTGCCAGCAGCAAAACTCCCGGACTAGCGGGGGAGAGGGGTACGGACATTCAGTACTTC	CASSKTPGLAGERGTDIQYF	TRBD2	TRBV9	few	TRBJ2-4
TGTGCCAGCAAACGGGACAGCTTGCAGCCCCAGCATTTT	CASKRDSLQPQHF	TRBD1	TRBV6-5	-	TRBJ1-5
TGTGCCAGCAGTTCATCCGGGACAGGGGACCCGTATGGCTACACCTTC	CASSSSGTGDPYGYTF	TRBD1	TRBV28	-	TRBJ1-2
TGTGCCAGCAGCCGACAGGGGGCCTACACCGGGGAGCTGTTTTTT	CASSRQGAYTGELFF	TRBD1	TRBV5-4	-	TRBJ2-2
TGTGCCTGGAGCCAAGGACTAGCAACCACAGATACGCAGTATTTT	CAWSQGLATTDTQYF	TRBD2	TRBV30	-	TRBJ2-3
TGTGCAAGTCGCCGCGGTACTGAAGCTTTCTTT	CASRRGTEAFF	-	TRBV12-2	-	TRBJ1-1
TGTGCCTGGAGTGTCTCCCAAAACATTCAGTACTTC	CAWSVSQNIQYF	-	TRBV30	-	TRBJ2-4
TGCGCCAGCAGCCGTACAGGGGGCCGGGACAATGAGCAGTTCTTC	CASSRTGGRDNEQFF	TRBD1	TRBV5-1	-	TRBJ2-1
TGTGCCAGCAGTACACAGGGGAATCAGCCCCAGCATTTT	CASSTQGNQPQHF	TRBD1	TRBV6-5	-	TRBJ1-5
TGTGCCAGCAGCGTAGGTATAGACTACGAGCAGTACTTC	CASSVGIDYEQYF	-	TRBV9	-	TRBJ2-7
TGTGCCAGCAGCCCCATAACAGGGGGCCGGAGCAATCAGCCCCAGCATTTT	CASSPITGGRSNQPQHF	TRBD1	TRBV27	-	TRBJ1-5
TGTGCCAGCAGTTTCCTTCTAGCGGGAGATTCAGATACGCAGTATTTT	CASSFLLAGDSDTQYF	TRBD2	TRBV28	-	TRBJ2-3
TGTGCCAGCAGCCCAGGGGCAGGGGGCTTTAACTATGGCTACACCTTC	CASSPGAGGFNYGYTF	TRBD1	TRBV7-9	once	TRBJ1-2
TGTGCCAGCAGCCCCCCGAGGGGAGGCGCCACCTACGAGCAGTACTTC	CASSPPRGGATYEQYF	-	TRBV5-5	-	TRBJ2-7
TGTGCCAGCAGTTTCCTTACAGGGGCATCCTACAATGAGCAGTTCTTC	CASSFLTGASYNEQFF	TRBD1	TRBV27	once	TRBJ2-1
TGCGCCAGCAGCGAAACAGGGGGCACCTACGAGCAGTACTTC	CASSETGGTYEQYF	TRBD1	TRBV5-1	-	TRBJ2-7